This TCR beta chain was obtained from a study of Ad26.COV2.S vaccination and SARS-CoV-2 variants. At the level of the study: Sample donor was a member of the COV1001 Ad26.COV2.S trial arm. Study-level results: Total T cell responses were possibly underestimated by TCR breadth and depth analyses. Spike-specific TCR breadth was greater after Ad26.COV2.S than placebo.

Treatment here: around 19 received Ad26.COV2.S at low or high dose, single or two shots; about 5 received placebo; per-sample allocation not given. On day 63 after the first injection, vaccine and placebo recipients gave samples. The vaccine antigen was prefusion-stabilized Wuhan SARS-CoV-2 spike. The CDR3 covers 15 residues. V trimming: 9 bases; J trimming: 4 bases; junction bases outside the gene matches: 13. The germline gives CDR1 ENHRY, CDR2 SYGVKD. In the case of this clone: Its target is not known.

Assay: immunoSEQ multiplex PCR; the TCRdb copy retains only in-frame clones and omits some. The sample shows about 280,000 clones, approximately 89% of them seen only once. The input for sequencing was peripheral blood, taken in a trial of Ad26.COV2.S vaccine versus placebo. The receptor was isolated from a person between 18 and 59 years old who received the Ad26.COV2.S COVID-19 vaccine or a placebo. The genes are TRBV10-3 and TRBJ2-3; 7 nucleotides agree with TRBD1. The CDR3 nucleotides read TGTGCCATATACAGGGGCAGGGAAGGATCAGATACGCAGTATTTT. This translates into CAIYRGREGSDTQYF.